This entry is about one T cell receptor (beta chain). Antigen unknown. The CDR3 contains 17 residues. V dropped 3 bases and J dropped 3 bases, with 21 bases sitting between them. Germline lookup yields CDR1 SGHTA and CDR2 FQGNSA. The repertoire was sequenced with immunoSEQ multiplex PCR; TCRdb's copy has only in-frame clones and lacks some. Among under 130,000 clones, roughly four fifths were seen once, and the ten largest hold less than 15%. This sample was taken from a study of glioma-infiltrating T cells after dendritic cell vaccination. Looking at the study overall: Autologous tumor lysate-pulsed dendritic cell vaccination was given between about 2003 and 2012. Three intradermal dendritic cell vaccine injections were given every two weeks. Study-level findings and limits: Survival was not directly related to TCR clonality in these patients. The cohort had few patients with full blood and tumor sets.

The specimen comprised blood, sampled before dendritic cell vaccination. This TCR was sampled from a human donor with glioblastoma. The V gene is TRBV7-2, the J gene TRBJ2-7, with D perhaps TRBD2 (7 bases). Here the CDR3 reads CASSLKGGGWEVYEQYF. CDR3 sequence (DNA): TGTGCCAGCAGCTTGAAGGGGGGGGGTTGGGAAGTCTACGAGCAGTACTTC.